These 2 T cell receptor beta chains share one sample of origin, sequenced in a study of blood T cell repertoires in COVID-19. Generated by immunoSEQ multiplex PCR, the TCRdb table keeps only in-frame clones and is missing some. The data contain 100,000 or so clones, over 80% of them singletons. Sequenced input: peripheral blood. The receptors derive from an older man with active or convalescent COVID-19.

The J gene is TRBJ1-2, the V gene TRBV12-3 or TRBV12-4; D remains ambiguous. This CDR3 region has 13 residues. V was pared by 7 bases and J by 4 bases, with 13 bases between. The DNA for the CDR3 is TGTGCCAGCAACTATCGGCCGCTCTATGGCTACACCTTC. Its protein product is CASNYRPLYGYTF.

J is TRBJ1-5 and V is TRBV28, with 11 bases fitting TRBD1. Germline V gives CDR1 MDHEN, CDR2 SYDVKM. Unmatched junction bases numbered 12, after V lost 4 bases and J lost 7 bases. This CDR3 has 17 amino acids. The CDR3 nucleotides read TGTGCCAGCAGTTCGTACGGGACAGGGGGGCGTAAGCAGCCCCAGCATTTT. Its translation: CASSSYGTGGRKQPQHF. Drawing the rest from reference TRBV28 and TRBJ1-5, the complete variable domain is DVKVTQSSRYLVKRTGEKVFLECVQDMDHENMFWYRQDPGLGLRLIYFSYDVKMKEKGDIPEGYSVSREKKERFSLILESASTNQTSMYLCASSSYGTGGRKQPQHFGDGTRLSIL.